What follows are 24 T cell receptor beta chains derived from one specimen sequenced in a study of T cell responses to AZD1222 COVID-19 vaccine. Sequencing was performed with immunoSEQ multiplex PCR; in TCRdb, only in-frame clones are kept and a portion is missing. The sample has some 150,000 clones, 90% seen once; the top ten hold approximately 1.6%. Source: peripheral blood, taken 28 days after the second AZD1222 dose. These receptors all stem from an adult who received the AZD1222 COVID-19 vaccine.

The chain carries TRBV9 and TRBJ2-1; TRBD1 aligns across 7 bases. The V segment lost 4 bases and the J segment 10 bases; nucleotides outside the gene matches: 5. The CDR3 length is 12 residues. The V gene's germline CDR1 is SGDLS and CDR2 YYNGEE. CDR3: CASSNTGVEQFF. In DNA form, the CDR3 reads TGTGCCAGCAGCAACACAGGGGTCGAGCAGTTCTTC. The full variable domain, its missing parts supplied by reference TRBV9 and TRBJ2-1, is DSGVTQTPKHLITATGQRVTLRCSPRSGDLSVYWYQQSLDQGLQFLIQYYNGEERAKGNILERFSAQQFPDLHSELNLSSLELGDSALYFCASSNTGVEQFFGPGTRLTVL.

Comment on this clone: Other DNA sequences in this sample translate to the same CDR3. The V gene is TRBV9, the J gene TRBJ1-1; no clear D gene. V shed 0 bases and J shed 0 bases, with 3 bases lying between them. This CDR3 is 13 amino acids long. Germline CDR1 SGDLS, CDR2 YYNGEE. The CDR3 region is CASSVAVNTEAFF. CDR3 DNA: TGTGCCAGCAGCGTAGCGGTGAACACTGAAGCTTTCTTT.

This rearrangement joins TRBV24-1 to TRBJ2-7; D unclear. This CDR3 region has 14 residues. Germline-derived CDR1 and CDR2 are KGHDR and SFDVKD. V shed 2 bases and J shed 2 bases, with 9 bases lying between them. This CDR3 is CATSDSVPPYEQYF. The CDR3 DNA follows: TGTGCCACCAGTGATTCGGTCCCCCCCTACGAGCAGTACTTC.

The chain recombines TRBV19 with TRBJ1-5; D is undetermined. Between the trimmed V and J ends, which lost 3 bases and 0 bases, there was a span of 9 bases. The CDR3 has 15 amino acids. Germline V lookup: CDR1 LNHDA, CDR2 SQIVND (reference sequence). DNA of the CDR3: TGTGCCAGTAGTATGAGGATTTATAGCAATCAGCCCCAGCATTTT. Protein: CASSMRIYSNQPQHF.

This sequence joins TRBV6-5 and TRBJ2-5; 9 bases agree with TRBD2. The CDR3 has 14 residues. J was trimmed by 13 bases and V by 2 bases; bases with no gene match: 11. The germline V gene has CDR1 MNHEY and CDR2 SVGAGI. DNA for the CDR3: TGTGCCAGCAGTTACAGGGGACTAGCATTGGTGGGGTACTTC. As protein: CASSYRGLALVGYF.

In nucleotides, the CDR3 is TGTGCCAGCAGCCATAGCCGAAAAGCTTTCTTT. Encoded protein: CASSHSRKAFF. The chain links TRBV3-1 (or the pseudogene TRBV3-2) to TRBJ1-1; D is uncertain. From germline, CDR1 is LGHDT and CDR2 YNNKEL (reference sequence). This CDR3 is built from 11 residues. Trimming cost V 3 bases and J 9 bases, with 8 bases left between them.

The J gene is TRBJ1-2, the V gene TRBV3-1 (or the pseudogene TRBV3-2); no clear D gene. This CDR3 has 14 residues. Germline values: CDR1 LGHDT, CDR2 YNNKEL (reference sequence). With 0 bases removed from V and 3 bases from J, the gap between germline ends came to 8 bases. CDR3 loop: CASSQDSVYYGYTF. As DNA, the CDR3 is TGTGCCAGCAGCCAAGACTCGGTATACTATGGCTACACCTTC.

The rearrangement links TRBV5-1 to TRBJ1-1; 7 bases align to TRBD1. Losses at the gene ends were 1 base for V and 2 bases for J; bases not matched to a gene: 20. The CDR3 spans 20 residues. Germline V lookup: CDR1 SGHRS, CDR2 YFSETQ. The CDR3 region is CASSLLSGQNRGGGNTEAFF. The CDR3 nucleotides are TGCGCCAGCAGCTTGTTGTCGGGACAGAACCGGGGAGGGGGAAACACTGAAGCTTTCTTT.

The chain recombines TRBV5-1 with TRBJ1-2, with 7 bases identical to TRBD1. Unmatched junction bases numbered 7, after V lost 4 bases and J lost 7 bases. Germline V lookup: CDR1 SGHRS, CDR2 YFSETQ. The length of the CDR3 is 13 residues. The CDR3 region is CASSSTGDRGYTF. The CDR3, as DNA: TGCGCCAGCAGCAGCACAGGGGACCGTGGCTACACCTTC. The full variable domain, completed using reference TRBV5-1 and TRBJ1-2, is KAGVTQTPRYLIKTRGQQVTLSCSPISGHRSVSWYQQTPGQGLQFLFEYFSETQRNKGNFPGRFSGRQFSNSRSEMNVSTLELGDSALYLCASSSTGDRGYTFGSGTRLTVV.

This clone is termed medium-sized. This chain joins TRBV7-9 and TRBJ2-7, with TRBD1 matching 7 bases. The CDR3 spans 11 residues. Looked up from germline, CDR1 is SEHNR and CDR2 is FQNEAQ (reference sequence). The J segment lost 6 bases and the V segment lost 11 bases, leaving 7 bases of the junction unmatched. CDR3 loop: CAVRQGVEQYF. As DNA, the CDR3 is TGTGCCGTCCGACAGGGTGTCGAGCAGTACTTC.

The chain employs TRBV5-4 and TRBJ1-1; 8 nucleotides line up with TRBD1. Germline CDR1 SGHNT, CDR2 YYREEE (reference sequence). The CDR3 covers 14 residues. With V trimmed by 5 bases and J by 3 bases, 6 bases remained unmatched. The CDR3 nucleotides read TGTGCCAGCAGAACGGACAGGGTAGACACTGAAGCTTTCTTT. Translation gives CASRTDRVDTEAFF.

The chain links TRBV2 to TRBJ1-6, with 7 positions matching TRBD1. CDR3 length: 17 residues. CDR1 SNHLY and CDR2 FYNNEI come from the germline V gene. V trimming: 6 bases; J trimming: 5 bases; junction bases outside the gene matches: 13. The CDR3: CASRADRSGLNNSPLHF. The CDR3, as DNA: TGTGCCAGCAGAGCGGACAGGTCAGGACTAAATAATTCACCCCTCCACTTT.

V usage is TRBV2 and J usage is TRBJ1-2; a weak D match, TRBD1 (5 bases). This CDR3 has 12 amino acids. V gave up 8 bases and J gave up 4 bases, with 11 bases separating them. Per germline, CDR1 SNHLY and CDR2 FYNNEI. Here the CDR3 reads CASVQGAYGYTF. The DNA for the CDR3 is TGTGCCAGCGTCCAGGGTGCCTATGGCTACACCTTC.

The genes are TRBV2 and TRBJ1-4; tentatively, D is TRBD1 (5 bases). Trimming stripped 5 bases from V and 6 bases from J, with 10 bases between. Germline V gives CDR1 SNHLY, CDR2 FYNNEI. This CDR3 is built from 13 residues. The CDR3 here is CASSRDRDEKLFF. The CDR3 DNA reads TGTGCCAGCAGTAGGGACCGCGATGAAAAACTGTTTTTT.

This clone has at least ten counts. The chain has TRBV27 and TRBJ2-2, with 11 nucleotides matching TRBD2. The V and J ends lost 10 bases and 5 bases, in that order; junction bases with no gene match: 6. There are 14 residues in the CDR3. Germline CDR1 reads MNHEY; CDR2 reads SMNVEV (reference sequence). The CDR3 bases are TGTGCCATCGGCGGGACTAGCGGAACCGGGGAGCTGTTTTTT. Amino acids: CAIGGTSGTGELFF.

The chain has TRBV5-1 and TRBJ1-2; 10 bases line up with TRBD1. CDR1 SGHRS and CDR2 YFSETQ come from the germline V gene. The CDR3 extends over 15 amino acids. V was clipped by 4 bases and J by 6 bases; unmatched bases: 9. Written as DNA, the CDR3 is TGCGCCAGCAGCGCCGAGGGACAGGGGATTCATGGCTACACCTTC. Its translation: CASSAEGQGIHGYTF.

The CDR3 nucleotides read TGTGCCAGCAGCCGGAACCCTTTGTTTGCGGGAATTGATGAGCAGTTCTTC. Residues: CASSRNPLFAGIDEQFF. The chain links TRBV3-1 (or the pseudogene TRBV3-2) to TRBJ2-1; weak D call: TRBD2 (6 bases). Per germline, CDR1 LGHDT and CDR2 YNNKEL (reference sequence). The CDR3 has 17 residues. Trimming cost V 4 bases and J 8 bases, with 24 bases left between them.

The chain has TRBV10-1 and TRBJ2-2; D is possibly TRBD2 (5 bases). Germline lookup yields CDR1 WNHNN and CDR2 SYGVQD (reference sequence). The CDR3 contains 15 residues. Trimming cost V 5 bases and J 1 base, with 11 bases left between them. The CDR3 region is CASSKAELNTGELFF. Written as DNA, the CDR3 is TGCGCCAGCAGTAAAGCGGAATTGAACACCGGGGAGCTGTTTTTT.

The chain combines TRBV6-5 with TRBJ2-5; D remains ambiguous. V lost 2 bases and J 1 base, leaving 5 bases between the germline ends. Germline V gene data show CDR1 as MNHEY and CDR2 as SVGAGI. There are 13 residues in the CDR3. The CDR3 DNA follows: TGTGCCAGCAGTTACACGGTCCAAGAGACCCAGTACTTC. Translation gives CASSYTVQETQYF.

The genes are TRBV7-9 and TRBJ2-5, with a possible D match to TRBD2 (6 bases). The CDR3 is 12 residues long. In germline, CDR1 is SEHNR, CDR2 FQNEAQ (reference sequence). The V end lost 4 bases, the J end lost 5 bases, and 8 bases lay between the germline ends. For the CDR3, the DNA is TGTGCCAGCAGCTCGGGGGTTGAGACCCAGTACTTC. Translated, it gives CASSSGVETQYF.

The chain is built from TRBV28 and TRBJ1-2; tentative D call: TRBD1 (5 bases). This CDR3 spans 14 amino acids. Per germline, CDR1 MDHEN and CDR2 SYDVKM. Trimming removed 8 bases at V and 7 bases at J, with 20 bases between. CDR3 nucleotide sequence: TGTGCCAGCGAGGAGGGACCTGCAGGAGGTGGCTACACCTTC. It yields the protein CASEEGPAGGGYTF.

The CDR3 coding sequence is TGTGCCTGGAGTGTAACCCTTTCCTACCCTCAGAGCTCTGGAAACACCATATATTTT. This codes for CAWSVTLSYPQSSGNTIYF. The chain recombines TRBV30 with TRBJ1-3; D is undetermined. Germline loops: CDR1 GTSNPN, CDR2 SVGIG (reference sequence). The CDR3 totals 19 residues. The V gene lost 0 bases and the J gene lost 0 bases, with 21 bases spanning the gap.

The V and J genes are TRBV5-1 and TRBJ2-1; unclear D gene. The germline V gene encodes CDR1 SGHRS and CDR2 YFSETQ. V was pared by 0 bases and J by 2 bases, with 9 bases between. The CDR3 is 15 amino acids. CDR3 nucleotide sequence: TGCGCCAGCAGCTTGGCCAGCCCAGCCTACAATGAGCAGTTCTTC. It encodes CASSLASPAYNEQFF.

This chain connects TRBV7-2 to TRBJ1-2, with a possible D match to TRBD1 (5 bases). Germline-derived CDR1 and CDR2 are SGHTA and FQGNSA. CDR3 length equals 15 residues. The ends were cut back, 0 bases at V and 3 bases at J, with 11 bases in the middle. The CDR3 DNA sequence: TGTGCCAGCAGCTTAGCGCAGGGCCTCTACTATGGCTACACCTTC. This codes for CASSLAQGLYYGYTF. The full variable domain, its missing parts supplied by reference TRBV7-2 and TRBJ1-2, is GAGVSQSPSNKVTEKGKDVELRCDPISGHTALYWYRQSLGQGLEFLIYFQGNSAPDKSGLPSDRFSAERTGGSVSTLTIQRTQQEDSAVYLCASSLAQGLYYGYTFGSGTRLTVV.